This T cell receptor beta chain is from a study of cytomegalovirus exposure and HLA in healthy donors. Study details: The roughly 660 first-cohort repertoires shared a platform with the approximately 110 validation repertoires, as reported in a later analysis.

CDR3 length: 15 residues. The germline CDR1 and CDR2 sequences are SGHAT and FQNNGV. Trimming removed 0 bases from V and 1 base from J, with 9 bases in between. Sequencing used immunoSEQ multiplex PCR; TCRdb keeps in-frame clones, though not all of them. The sample records 300,000 to 450,000 clones, 70% to 90% being singletons. Points on this clone: Its matching antigen is unknown.

Study-wide results and caveats: Testing in vitro showed a few CMV-associated chains specific for CMV antigens. Rarity characterized most TCR sequences, yet some public TCRs appeared in many donors. There were around 160 TCR beta chains listed as cytomegalovirus-associated.

Sequenced sample: PBMCs. V is TRBV11-2 and J is TRBJ1-1, with D unclear. This sequence was found in a young woman in good health and CMV-seronegative. CDR3 nucleotides: TGTGCCAGCAGCTTAGATTTGGGCCCGAACACTGAAGCTTTCTTT. The encoded protein is CASSLDLGPNTEAFF.